One sample yielded the 28 T cell receptor beta chains listed below, sequenced in a study of T cell changes during pregnancy in multiple sclerosis. Clones were read by immunoSEQ multiplex PCR, and TCRdb kept only the in-frame ones, dropping some. This sample carries 40,000 to 55,000 clones, just under 95% of them seen once, and the ten largest clones take around 0.52%. Sequenced here: CD4+ T cells from peripheral blood mononuclear cells, sampled in the third trimester of pregnancy. The receptors originated from a female donor with multiple sclerosis, enrolled in a pregnancy study.

J is TRBJ1-2 and V is TRBV29-1; D is unclear. With 4 bases removed from V and 4 bases from J, the gap between germline ends came to 10 bases. The germline V gene encodes CDR1 SQVTM and CDR2 ANQGSEA. This CDR3 has 12 residues. CDR3 in DNA: TGCAGCGTTGGGGAGGGATCCTATGGCTACACCTTC. Its translation: CSVGEGSYGYTF.

This clone came up once. The gene calls are TRBV28 and TRBJ2-1; tentatively, D is TRBD2 (5 bases). Looked up from germline, CDR1 is MDHEN and CDR2 is SYDVKM. The CDR3 has 13 residues. V lost 2 bases and J 5 bases, leaving 7 bases between the germline ends. For the CDR3, the DNA is TGTGCCAGCAGTTTAGGGCGGGACAATGAGCAGTTCTTC. It specifies CASSLGRDNEQFF.

In DNA, the CDR3 is TGTGCCAGCACGGGACAGGGGGGCCAAGAGACCCAGTACTTC. Translating gives CASTGQGGQETQYF. The J gene is TRBJ2-5, the V gene TRBV7-2; TRBD1 matches at 11 bases. The junction had 2 bases not matched to a gene; V was cut back by 7 bases and J by 1 base. The CDR3 covers 14 residues. The V gene's germline CDR1 is SGHTA and CDR2 FQGNSA.

V is TRBV12-5 and J is TRBJ1-1; perhaps TRBD1 as D (5 bases). This CDR3 is 13 amino acids long. CDR1 is LGHNT and CDR2 is FRNRAP in the germline V gene. V gave up 4 bases and J gave up 6 bases, with 12 bases separating them. CDR3 DNA sequence: TGTGCTAGTGGTTCAGGGTATCCGGCTGAAGCTTTCTTT. Protein product: CASGSGYPAEAFF.

The chain employs TRBV28 and TRBJ1-3; D unresolved. Germline assignment: CDR1 MDHEN and CDR2 SYDVKM. The V end was cut by 3 bases, the J end by 4 bases, with 13 bases between. CDR3 size: 15 residues. CDR3 loop: CASSFAAAAGNTIYF. Written as DNA, the CDR3 is TGTGCCAGCAGTTTTGCGGCAGCTGCCGGAAACACCATATATTTT.

The CDR3 DNA reads TGTGCCAGCAGTCATGAATTAGCGGGAGCCGCATACAATGAGCAGTTCTTC. This gives the protein CASSHELAGAAYNEQFF. The chain joins TRBV5-4 to TRBJ2-1; 9 bases agree with TRBD2. V trimming: 5 bases; J trimming: 4 bases; junction bases outside the gene matches: 13. The CDR3 totals 17 residues. Germline V gene lookup returns CDR1 SGHNT and CDR2 YYREEE (reference sequence).

The chain links TRBV28 to TRBJ1-1; 8 bases fit TRBD1. Per germline, CDR1 MDHEN and CDR2 SYDVKM. The V gene end was trimmed by 6 bases and the J gene end by 11 bases; junction bases not matched to a gene: 8. The CDR3 contains 12 residues. The CDR3 DNA reads as TGTGCCAGCAGCCCGACAGGGGTAAATGCTTTCTTT. Translated: CASSPTGVNAFF.

The chain joins TRBV9 to TRBJ2-7, with 11 bases fitting TRBD2. Germline values: CDR1 SGDLS, CDR2 YYNGEE. The CDR3 is 14 residues long. V was pared by 0 bases and J by 6 bases, with 2 bases of the junction left unmatched. DNA of the CDR3: TGTGCCAGCAGCGTAGCTACTAGCGGGAGCGAGCAGTACTTC. Protein product: CASSVATSGSEQYF.

This chain joins TRBV2 and TRBJ2-7; TRBD1 aligns across 8 bases. The V gene end was trimmed by 10 bases and the J gene end by 1 base; junction bases not matched to a gene: 6. The germline gives CDR1 SNHLY, CDR2 FYNNEI. The CDR3 covers 13 residues. The CDR3 protein is CAIQDRESYEQYF. CDR3 DNA sequence: TGTGCCATTCAGGACAGGGAGTCCTACGAGCAGTACTTC.

This clone was observed a handful of times. The chain has TRBV30 and TRBJ1-1; TRBD1 aligns across 8 bases. This CDR3 contains 14 residues. The germline V gene encodes CDR1 GTSNPN and CDR2 SVGIG (reference sequence). V was pared by 5 bases and J by 2 bases, with 7 bases of the junction left unmatched. This chain's CDR3 is CAWEGQVFNTEAFF. The CDR3 DNA follows: TGTGCCTGGGAGGGACAGGTCTTCAACACTGAAGCTTTCTTT.

The chain recombines TRBV18 with TRBJ2-7, with D possibly being TRBD2 (5 bases). The germline V gene encodes CDR1 KGHSH and CDR2 LQKENI. V shed 3 bases and J shed 5 bases, with 11 bases lying between them. This CDR3 has 13 residues. The CDR3 protein is CASSPAVGNEQYF. For the CDR3, the DNA is TGTGCCAGCTCACCGGCTGTCGGGAACGAGCAGTACTTC.

This clone appeared once. This rearrangement joins TRBV7-3 to TRBJ2-2; D may be TRBD1 (6 bases). Looked up from germline, CDR1 is SGHTA and CDR2 is FQGTGA. The CDR3 spans 16 residues. V gave up 5 bases and J gave up 2 bases, with 15 bases separating them. CDR3 DNA sequence: TGTGCCAGCAGCCCACAGGGCGGTGTTAACACCGGGGAGCTGTTTTTT. It specifies CASSPQGGVNTGELFF.

The CDR3 is CASEGLAISQETQYF. Written as DNA, the CDR3 is TGTGCCAGCGAAGGACTAGCGATAAGCCAAGAGACCCAGTACTTC. The genes are TRBV2 and TRBJ2-5; 9 bases agree with TRBD2. The CDR3 spans 15 residues. V shed 8 bases, J shed 1 base, and the junction held 8 bases outside the gene matches. Germline V CDR1 and CDR2: SNHLY, FYNNEI.

This clone occurred a few times. The chain uses TRBV15 and TRBJ2-7, with 7 bases aligning to TRBD1. J was trimmed by 4 bases and V by 5 bases; bases with no gene match: 8. This CDR3 spans 14 amino acids. CDR1 is LNHNV, CDR2 YYDKDF, per germline (reference sequence). The chain's CDR3 is CATSVRTGVYEQYF. CDR3 DNA: TGTGCCACCAGCGTAAGAACAGGGGTTTACGAGCAGTACTTC.

This chain joins TRBV5-1 and TRBJ2-2; TRBD2 is a possible D gene (6 bases). This CDR3 spans 18 amino acids. Trimming took off 1 base at V and 5 bases at J, with 21 bases between the two ends. Germline CDR1 reads SGHRS; CDR2 reads YFSETQ. The CDR3 reads CASSLRAVTAGGTGELFF. The CDR3 nucleotides read TGCGCCAGCAGCTTGAGGGCAGTAACAGCCGGGGGTACCGGGGAGCTGTTTTTT.

This chain joins TRBV28 and TRBJ1-2, with D possibly matching TRBD1 (6 bases). Trimming shortened V by 7 bases and J by 2 bases, and 11 bases separated the two germline ends. The CDR3 is 13 residues long. CDR1 MDHEN and CDR2 SYDVKM come from the germline V gene. DNA for the CDR3: TGTGCCAGCACTACAGGGCCAAACTATGGCTACACCTTC. Encoded protein: CASTTGPNYGYTF.

V usage is TRBV7-9 and J usage is TRBJ2-7, with 7 bases fitting TRBD1. Per germline, CDR1 SEHNR and CDR2 FQNEAQ (reference sequence). The CDR3 has 16 residues. After removal of 1 base from V and 0 bases from J, the junction contained 6 bases not matched to a gene. The CDR3 protein is CASSLGERGHSYEQYF. The CDR3 DNA reads as TGTGCCAGCAGCTTAGGAGAGAGGGGGCACTCCTACGAGCAGTACTTC.

CDR3 bases: TGTGCCAGCAGTAGACAGGGGATAACTGGAAACACCATATATTTT. The encoded protein is CASSRQGITGNTIYF. This sequence joins TRBV6-5 and TRBJ1-3; 8 bases map to TRBD1. CDR1 and CDR2 (germline): MNHEY, SVGAGI. The CDR3 runs to 15 residues. The trim removed 5 bases at V and 2 bases at J, leaving 5 bases unmatched.

This rearrangement joins TRBV10-3 to TRBJ2-2; possible D gene TRBD2, 6 bases. V was clipped by 4 bases and J by 2 bases, with 8 bases between them. The V gene's germline CDR1 is ENHRY and CDR2 SYGVKD. CDR3 length: 14 residues. The CDR3 sequence is CAISGSGNTGELFF. The DNA for the CDR3 is TGTGCCATCAGTGGTAGCGGCAACACCGGGGAGCTGTTTTTT.

CDR3 sequence: CASSRAGGPGNTIYF. For the CDR3, the DNA is TGTGCCAGCAGTAGGGCAGGGGGCCCAGGAAACACCATATATTTT. V and J are TRBV6-5 and TRBJ1-3; 8 bases are shared with TRBD1. Germline-derived CDR1 and CDR2 are MNHEY and SVGAGI. CDR3 length: 15 amino acids. After removal of 5 bases from V and 4 bases from J, the junction contained 7 bases not matched to a gene.

The J gene is TRBJ1-4, the V gene TRBV15; D is ambiguous. V was shortened by 6 bases and J by 8 bases, with 13 bases between the two germline ends. The CDR3 contains 13 residues. In germline, CDR1 is LNHNV, CDR2 YYDKDF (reference sequence). In nucleotides, the CDR3 is TGTGCCACCAGTAACAACTTACAGGAAAAACTGTTTTTT. The encoded protein is CATSNNLQEKLFF.

The rearrangement links TRBV9 to TRBJ2-1, with TRBD2 matching 13 bases. Germline V gene lookup returns CDR1 SGDLS and CDR2 YYNGEE. CDR3 length equals 15 residues. Trimming at V came to 3 bases and at J to 8 bases, leaving 5 bases not matched to a gene. CDR3 sequence: CASSARTSGSDEQFF. CDR3 nucleotide sequence: TGTGCCAGCAGCGCCCGGACTAGCGGGAGCGATGAGCAGTTCTTC.

This chain uses TRBV2 with TRBJ2-7; 11 nucleotides match TRBD1. V lost 5 bases to trimming and J lost 4 bases; unmatched junction nucleotides: 10. The CDR3 length is 16 residues. Germline assignment: CDR1 SNHLY and CDR2 FYNNEI. CDR3 sequence reads: CASSLPGQGVKYEQYF. CDR3 DNA sequence: TGTGCCAGCAGTCTACCGGGACAGGGGGTTAAGTACGAGCAGTACTTC.

The rearrangement links TRBV9 to TRBJ2-3, with D possibly matching TRBD2 (5 bases). This CDR3 contains 15 residues. The V and J ends lost 4 bases and 0 bases respectively, with 12 bases between them. Germline loops: CDR1 SGDLS, CDR2 YYNGEE. The CDR3, as DNA: TGTGCCAGCAGCAATATAGCGTCTAGCACAGATACGCAGTATTTT. Protein sequence: CASSNIASSTDTQYF.

The chain joins TRBV11-1 to TRBJ2-3, with 12 nucleotides matching TRBD1. CDR1 and CDR2 from the germline V gene are SGHAT and FQDESV (reference sequence). Trimming took 5 bases from V and 6 from J; bases not matched to a gene: 6. The CDR3 consists of 15 residues. In DNA form, the CDR3 reads TGTGCCAGCAGCCACCGGGACAGGGGGCGGGATACGCAGTATTTT. Its protein is CASSHRDRGRDTQYF.

This clone was observed a single time. This chain connects TRBV18 to TRBJ2-7, with TRBD2 identical over 12 bases. V lost 6 bases to trimming and J lost 7 bases; unmatched junction nucleotides: 4. Germline V CDR1 and CDR2: KGHSH, LQKENI. The CDR3 contains 13 residues. In DNA form, the CDR3 reads TGTGCCAGCTCTCTTGGACTAGCGGGGGAGCAGTACTTC. Translated: CASSLGLAGEQYF.

The chain combines TRBV7-2 with TRBJ2-3; 7 positions match TRBD2. CDR1 and CDR2 (germline): SGHTA, FQGNSA. The trim removed 11 bases at V and 3 bases at J, leaving 8 bases unmatched. CDR3 length equals 13 residues. CDR3 sequence reads: CASRRESTDTQYF. CDR3 nucleotides: TGTGCCTCACGGCGGGAGAGTACAGATACGCAGTATTTT.

This clone occurred once. V gene TRBV19 combines with J gene TRBJ1-5; 8 nucleotides match TRBD1. With 6 bases clipped from V and 0 bases from J, the junction kept 4 bases outside the gene matches. Germline loops: CDR1 LNHDA, CDR2 SQIVND (reference sequence). The CDR3 contains 15 residues. The CDR3 spells CASRTGEYSNQPQHF. As DNA, the CDR3 is TGTGCCAGTAGGACAGGGGAATATAGCAATCAGCCCCAGCATTTT.